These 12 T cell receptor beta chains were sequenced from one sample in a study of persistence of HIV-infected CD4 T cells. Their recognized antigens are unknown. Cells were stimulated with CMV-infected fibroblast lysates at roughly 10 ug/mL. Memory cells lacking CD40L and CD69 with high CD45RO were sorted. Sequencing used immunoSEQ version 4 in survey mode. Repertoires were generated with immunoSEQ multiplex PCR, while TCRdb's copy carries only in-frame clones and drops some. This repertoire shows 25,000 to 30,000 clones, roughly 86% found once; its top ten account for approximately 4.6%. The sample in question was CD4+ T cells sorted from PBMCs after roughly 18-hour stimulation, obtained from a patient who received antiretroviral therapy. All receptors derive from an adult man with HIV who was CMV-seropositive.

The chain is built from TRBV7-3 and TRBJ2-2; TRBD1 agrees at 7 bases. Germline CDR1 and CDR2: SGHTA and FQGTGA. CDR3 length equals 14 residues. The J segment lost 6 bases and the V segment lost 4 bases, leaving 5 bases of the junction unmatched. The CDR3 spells CASSWQGVAGELFF. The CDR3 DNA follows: TGTGCCAGCAGCTGGCAGGGGGTCGCCGGGGAGCTGTTTTTT.

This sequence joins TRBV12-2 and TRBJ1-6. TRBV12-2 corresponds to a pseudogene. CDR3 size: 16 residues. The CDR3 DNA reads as TGTGCAAGTCGCTTAGTGGGATTCATAGCTAATTCACCCCTCCACTTT. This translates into CASRLVGFIANSPLHF.

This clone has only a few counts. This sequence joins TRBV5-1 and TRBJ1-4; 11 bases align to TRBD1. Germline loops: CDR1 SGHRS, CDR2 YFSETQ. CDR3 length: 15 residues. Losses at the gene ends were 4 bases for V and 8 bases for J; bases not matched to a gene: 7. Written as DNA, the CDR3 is TGCGCCAGCAGCATTTCCGGGACAGGGGGAGAAAAACTGTTTTTT. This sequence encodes CASSISGTGGEKLFF.

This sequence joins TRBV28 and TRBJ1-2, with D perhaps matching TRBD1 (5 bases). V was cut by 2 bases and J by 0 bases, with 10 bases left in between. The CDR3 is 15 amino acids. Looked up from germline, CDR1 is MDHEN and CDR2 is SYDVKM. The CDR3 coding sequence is TGTGCCAGCAGTTTAGGGGTCAGGGCTAACTATGGCTACACCTTC. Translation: CASSLGVRANYGYTF.

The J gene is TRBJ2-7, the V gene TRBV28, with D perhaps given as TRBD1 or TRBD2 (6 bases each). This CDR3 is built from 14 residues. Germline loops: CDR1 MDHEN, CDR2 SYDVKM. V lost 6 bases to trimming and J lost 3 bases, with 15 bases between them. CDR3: CASSYSGGVYEQYF. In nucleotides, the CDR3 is TGTGCCAGCAGCTACTCCGGGGGCGTCTACGAGCAGTACTTC.

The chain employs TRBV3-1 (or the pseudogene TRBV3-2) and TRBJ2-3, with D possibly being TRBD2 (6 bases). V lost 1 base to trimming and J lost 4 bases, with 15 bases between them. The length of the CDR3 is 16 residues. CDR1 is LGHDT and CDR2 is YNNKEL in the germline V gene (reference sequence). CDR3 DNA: TGTGCCAGCAGCCAAGGGGCTAGGGGAGGCGCAGATACGCAGTATTTT. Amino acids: CASSQGARGGADTQYF.

The CDR3 DNA reads TGTGCCATCAGTGAGTCGGACAGGGCGTACAATGAGCAGTTCTTC. It is translated as CAISESDRAYNEQFF. The chain recombines TRBV10-3 with TRBJ2-1, with 8 bases matching TRBD1. Trimming took 0 bases from V and 4 from J; bases not matched to a gene: 2. This CDR3 spans 15 amino acids. Germline values: CDR1 ENHRY, CDR2 SYGVKD.

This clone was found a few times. CDR3 amino acids: CATSDGAADTQYF. Written as DNA, the CDR3 is TGTGCCACCAGTGACGGGGCGGCAGATACGCAGTATTTT. The chain uses TRBV24-1 and TRBJ2-3; D is possibly TRBD1 or TRBD2 (5 bases each). Trimming cost V 4 bases and J 4 bases, with 8 bases left between them. The CDR3 length is 13 residues. The germline V gene has CDR1 KGHDR and CDR2 SFDVKD.

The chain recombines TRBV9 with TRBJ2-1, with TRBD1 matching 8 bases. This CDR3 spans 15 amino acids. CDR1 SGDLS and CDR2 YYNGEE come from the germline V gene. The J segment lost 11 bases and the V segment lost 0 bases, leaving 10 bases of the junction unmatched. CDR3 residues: CASSVGDRQLQKQFF. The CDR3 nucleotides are TGTGCCAGCAGCGTAGGGGACAGGCAGCTACAGAAGCAGTTCTTC.

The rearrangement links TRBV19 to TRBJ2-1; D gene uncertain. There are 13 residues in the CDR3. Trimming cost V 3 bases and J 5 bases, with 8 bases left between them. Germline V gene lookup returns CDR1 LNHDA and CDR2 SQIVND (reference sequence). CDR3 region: CASSIIANNEQFF. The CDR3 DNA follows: TGTGCCAGTAGTATTATAGCTAACAATGAGCAGTTCTTC.

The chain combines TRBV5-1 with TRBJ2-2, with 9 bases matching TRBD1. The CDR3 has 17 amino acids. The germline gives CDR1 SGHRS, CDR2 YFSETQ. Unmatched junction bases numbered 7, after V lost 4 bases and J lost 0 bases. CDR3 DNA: TGCGCCAGCAGCGTCTACAGGGGGCCCGCGAACACCGGGGAGCTGTTTTTT. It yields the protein CASSVYRGPANTGELFF.

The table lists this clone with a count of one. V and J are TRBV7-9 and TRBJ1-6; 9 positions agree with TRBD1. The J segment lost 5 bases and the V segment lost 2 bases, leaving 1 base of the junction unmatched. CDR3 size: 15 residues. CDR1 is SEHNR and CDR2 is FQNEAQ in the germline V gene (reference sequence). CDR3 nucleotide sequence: TGTGCCAGCAGCTTAAGGGACAGGGATAATTCACCCCTCCACTTT. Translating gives CASSLRDRDNSPLHF.